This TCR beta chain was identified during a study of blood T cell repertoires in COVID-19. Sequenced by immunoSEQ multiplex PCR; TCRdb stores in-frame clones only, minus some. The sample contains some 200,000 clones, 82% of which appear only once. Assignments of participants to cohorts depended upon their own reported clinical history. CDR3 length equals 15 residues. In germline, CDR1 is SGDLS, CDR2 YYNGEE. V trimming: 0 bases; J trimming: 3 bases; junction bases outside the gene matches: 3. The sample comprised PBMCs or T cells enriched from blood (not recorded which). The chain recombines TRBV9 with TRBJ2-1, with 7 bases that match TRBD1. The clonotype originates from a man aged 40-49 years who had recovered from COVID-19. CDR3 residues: CASSVVGQSYNEQFF. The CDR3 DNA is TGTGCCAGCAGCGTAGTGGGACAGAGCTACAATGAGCAGTTCTTC. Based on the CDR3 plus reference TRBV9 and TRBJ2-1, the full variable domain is DSGVTQTPKHLITATGQRVTLRCSPRSGDLSVYWYQQSLDQGLQFLIQYYNGEERAKGNILERFSAQQFPDLHSELNLSSLELGDSALYFCASSVVGQSYNEQFFGPGTRLTVL.